One sample yielded the 7 T cell receptor beta chains listed below, sequenced in a study of immune cell composition in non-small cell lung cancer. Generated by immunoSEQ multiplex PCR, the TCRdb table keeps only in-frame clones and is missing some. The table records 2,500 to 3,500 clones, 60% to 85% of them present only once. Sequenced material: lung tumor tissue. All receptors derive from a human donor with non-small cell lung cancer.

The chain joins TRBV6-1 to TRBJ1-1; unclear D gene. Germline-derived CDR1 and CDR2 are MNHNS and SASEGT. V dropped 5 bases and J dropped 5 bases, with 15 bases sitting between them. This CDR3 comprises 14 residues. CDR3 in amino acids: CASSTTGVVTEAFF. CDR3 sequence (DNA): TGTGCCAGCAGTACCACCGGGGTGGTTACTGAAGCTTTCTTT.

This clone was picked up a small number of times. This sequence joins TRBV27 and TRBJ1-2; D not certain. Trimming left V 4 bases short and J 2 bases short, with 8 bases between. This CDR3 contains 13 residues. Germline V lookup: CDR1 MNHEY, CDR2 SMNVEV (reference sequence). The CDR3 DNA follows: TGTGCCAGCAGTTCCGAGGGCAACTATGGCTACACCTTC. Amino acids: CASSSEGNYGYTF.

The V call is TRBV2, the J call TRBJ1-1; D perhaps matches TRBD1 (6 bases). CDR1 and CDR2 from the germline V gene are SNHLY and FYNNEI. Trimming removed 7 bases from V and 3 bases from J, with 15 bases in between. This CDR3 is built from 14 residues. The CDR3 nucleotides are TGTGCCAGCACCCAAACAGGGTTTCACACTGAAGCTTTCTTT. Its protein product is CASTQTGFHTEAFF.

Notes on this clone: An end of the junction does not agree with germline; a read error may underlie this. CDR3 loop: CASAPGTAQPSFF. DNA of the CDR3: TGTGCCAGTGCCCCCGGGACAGCGCAACCCTCTTTCTTC. The J gene is TRBJ2-7, the V gene TRBV19; 7 bases agree with TRBD1. Per germline, CDR1 LNHDA and CDR2 SQIVND (reference sequence). CDR3 size: 13 residues.

A few counts support this clone. The CDR3 loop is CASSINWNRGFGEQFF. Here the CDR3 DNA reads TGTGCCAGCAGCATAAACTGGAATAGAGGGTTCGGGGAGCAGTTCTTC. The chain uses TRBV9 and TRBJ2-1, with D perhaps TRBD2 (5 bases). This CDR3 has 16 amino acids. Germline CDR1 is SGDLS and CDR2 is YYNGEE. The V and J ends lost 4 bases and 10 bases respectively, with 24 bases between them.

This chain links TRBV19 with TRBJ1-5; D remains ambiguous. Germline V CDR1 and CDR2: LNHDA, SQIVND (reference sequence). V lost 5 bases and J lost 6, with 17 bases in between. The CDR3 sequence is 15 residues long. CDR3 nucleotides: TGTGCCAGTAGTCCCCGTAGCCCGGCCTCTCAGCCCCAGCATTTT. This gives the protein CASSPRSPASQPQHF. The variable domain in full, with the rest retrieved from reference TRBV19 and TRBJ1-5, is DGGITQSPKYLFRKEGQNVTLSCEQNLNHDAMYWYRQDPGQGLRLIYYSQIVNDFQKGDIAEGYSVSREKKESFPLTVTSAQKNPTAFYLCASSPRSPASQPQHFGDGTRLSIL.

The chain combines TRBV11-3 with TRBJ2-1, with TRBD2 matching over 12 bases. Germline CDR1 and CDR2: SGHNT and YENEEA. This CDR3 region has 16 residues. The V segment lost 0 bases and the J segment 7 bases; nucleotides outside the gene matches: 4. The CDR3 DNA sequence: TGTGCCAGCAGCTTAGAGGCTAGCGGGGGGGTTAATGAGCAGTTCTTC. Translated, it gives CASSLEASGGVNEQFF.